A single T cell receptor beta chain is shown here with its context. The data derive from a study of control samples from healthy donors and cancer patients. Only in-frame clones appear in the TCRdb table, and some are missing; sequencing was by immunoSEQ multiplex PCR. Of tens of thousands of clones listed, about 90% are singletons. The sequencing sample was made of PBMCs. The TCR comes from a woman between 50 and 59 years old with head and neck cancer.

Here the CDR3 reads CASSLAVAGTYNEQFF. The CDR3 nucleotides are TGTGCCAGCAGCTTAGCGGTAGCGGGGACCTACAATGAGCAGTTCTTC. The chain links TRBV7-2 to TRBJ2-1, with TRBD2 matching over 8 bases. V was pared by 0 bases and J by 2 bases, with 3 bases of the junction left unmatched. This CDR3 spans 16 amino acids. Germline-derived CDR1 and CDR2 are SGHTA and FQGNSA.